One sample yielded the 16 T cell receptor beta chains listed below, sequenced in a study of beta chain features in type 1 diabetes. Every isolated RNA sample was fully reverse transcribed, so sequencing captured expressed TCRB transcripts. Here immunoSEQ multiplex PCR was the method, and the copy in TCRdb shows in-frame clones only, minus some. The sample records around 340,000 clones, about 19% being singletons. The sample taken for sequencing was naive CD4+ T cells from blood. These TCRs come from a woman aged 18-30 years in good health.

This clone was seen a few times. This sequence joins TRBV19 and TRBJ2-3, with D tentatively TRBD2 (5 bases). The ends were cut back, 5 bases at V and 6 bases at J, with 12 bases in the middle. CDR3 size: 13 residues. Germline V lookup: CDR1 LNHDA, CDR2 SQIVND (reference sequence). CDR3 DNA: TGTGCCAGTAGTGACCTGACGGGGGATACGCAGTATTTT. Its translation is CASSDLTGDTQYF. Full variable domain (missing parts from reference TRBV19 and TRBJ2-3): DGGITQSPKYLFRKEGQNVTLSCEQNLNHDAMYWYRQDPGQGLRLIYYSQIVNDFQKGDIAEGYSVSREKKESFPLTVTSAQKNPTAFYLCASSDLTGDTQYFGPGTRLTVL.

The CDR3 bases are TGTGCCTGGAGCCCCCAGAAGTATGGCTACACCTTC. Protein sequence: CAWSPQKYGYTF. The chain carries TRBV30 and TRBJ1-2; D call uncertain. Between the trimmed V and J ends, which lost 3 bases and 5 bases, there was a span of 10 bases. Looked up from germline, CDR1 is GTSNPN and CDR2 is SVGIG (reference sequence). The CDR3 length is 12 residues.

The sample holds a few counts of this clone. As DNA, the CDR3 is TGTGCCTGGAGTCATGGGGGGGGAGGAAGGAATGAGCAGTTCTTC. As protein: CAWSHGGGGRNEQFF. The chain links TRBV30 to TRBJ2-1, with 7 nucleotides matching TRBD2. CDR1 and CDR2 (germline): GTSNPN, SVGIG (reference sequence). This CDR3 has 15 amino acids. V trimming: 2 bases; J trimming: 7 bases; junction bases outside the gene matches: 11.

This clone has more than one count but fewer than ten. This chain joins TRBV7-2 and TRBJ2-7, with a weak D call TRBD2 (5 bases). Germline values: CDR1 SGHTA, CDR2 FQGNSA. The CDR3 extends over 13 amino acids. V lost 5 bases to trimming and J lost 4 bases, with 12 bases between them. The CDR3 is CASSTPPGYEQYF. The CDR3 coding sequence is TGTGCCAGCAGCACCCCTCCGGGGTACGAGCAGTACTTC. The full variable domain, its missing parts supplied by reference TRBV7-2 and TRBJ2-7, is GAGVSQSPSNKVTEKGKDVELRCDPISGHTALYWYRQSLGQGLEFLIYFQGNSAPDKSGLPSDRFSAERTGGSVSTLTIQRTQQEDSAVYLCASSTPPGYEQYFGPGTRLTVT.

This clone occurred a few times. This sequence joins TRBV30 and TRBJ1-1, with 7 nucleotides matching TRBD1. The CDR3 runs 17 residues. Germline-derived CDR1 and CDR2 are GTSNPN and SVGIG (reference sequence). J gave up 1 base and V 0 bases, and 11 bases lay outside the gene matches. The CDR3 sequence: CAWSVLPIRGRNTEAFF. The CDR3 DNA is TGTGCCTGGAGTGTACTTCCCATTAGGGGGCGGAACACTGAAGCTTTCTTT.

The chain uses TRBV11-1 and TRBJ2-7; weak D call: TRBD1 (6 bases). This CDR3 has 15 residues. The germline gives CDR1 SGHAT, CDR2 FQDESV (reference sequence). The V end lost 0 bases, the J end lost 4 bases, and 13 bases lay between the germline ends. The CDR3 nucleotides read TGTGCCAGCAGCTTAGCTACAGGGTTACCGTACGAGCAGTACTTC. It translates to CASSLATGLPYEQYF.

The V gene is TRBV5-6, the J gene TRBJ1-2, with TRBD1 matching over 7 bases. Germline values: CDR1 SGHDT, CDR2 YYEEEE. The length of the CDR3 is 15 residues. V lost 0 bases, J lost 1 base, and 3 bases stayed unmatched. The CDR3 sequence is CASSLVSGGNYGYTF. The CDR3 bases are TGTGCCAGCAGCTTGGTGTCAGGGGGTAACTATGGCTACACCTTC.

The chain has TRBV9 and TRBJ2-3, with 7 positions matching TRBD2. This CDR3 contains 15 residues. Looked up from germline, CDR1 is SGDLS and CDR2 is YYNGEE. V shed 2 bases and J 0 bases; nucleotides not matched to a gene: 3. CDR3 amino acids: CASSVGRESTDTQYF. CDR3 bases: TGTGCCAGCAGCGTTGGGCGGGAGAGCACAGATACGCAGTATTTT.

This clone turned up a few times. The rearrangement links TRBV30 to TRBJ2-1, with 11 bases fitting TRBD2. The CDR3 covers 15 residues. V was clipped by 4 bases and J by 9 bases; unmatched bases: 11. The V gene's germline CDR1 is GTSNPN and CDR2 SVGIG (reference sequence). CDR3 DNA: TGTGCCTGGACCAATAGCGGGGGGGCCCGAGGTGAGCAGTTCTTC. Translating gives CAWTNSGGARGEQFF.

This chain links TRBV9 with TRBJ2-5, with D possibly TRBD1 on 6 matching bases. The V end was cut by 4 bases, the J end by 7 bases, with 14 bases between. Germline V gene sequence: CDR1 SGDLS, CDR2 YYNGEE. The CDR3 is made up of 13 amino acids. CDR3 in amino acids: CASSPLTGATQYF. The CDR3, as DNA: TGTGCCAGCAGCCCGCTGACAGGTGCGACCCAGTACTTC.

This clone was seen a few times. The chain has TRBV5-1 and TRBJ1-1; D gene uncertain. CDR3 size: 14 residues. Germline CDR1 is SGHRS and CDR2 is YFSETQ. V gave up 3 bases and J gave up 4 bases, with 13 bases separating them. Here the CDR3 reads CASSWPREGTEAFF. The CDR3 DNA reads TGCGCCAGCAGCTGGCCAAGGGAGGGCACTGAAGCTTTCTTT.

This chain uses TRBV6-5 with TRBJ2-7; unclear D gene. The germline gives CDR1 MNHEY, CDR2 SVGAGI. This CDR3 has 13 amino acids. V was shortened by 2 bases and J by 6 bases, with 11 bases between the two germline ends. CDR3: CASSYGPFLEQYF. DNA of the CDR3: TGTGCCAGCAGTTACGGCCCATTCCTCGAGCAGTACTTC.

The V gene is TRBV4-3, the J gene TRBJ2-1; 8 bases are shared with TRBD2. Per the germline V gene, CDR1 is LGHNA and CDR2 is YSLEER. CDR3 length: 18 residues. Trimming removed 0 bases from V and 9 bases from J; junction bases left unmatched: 16. The CDR3 DNA follows: TGCGCCAGCAGCCAAGAGGACTCCGGGACTAGAGGGGCCGGTGAGCAGTTCTTC. The encoded protein is CASSQEDSGTRGAGEQFF.

This chain connects TRBV5-1 to TRBJ2-3; the D gene is possibly TRBD2 (6 bases). The V and J ends lost 4 bases and 0 bases respectively, with 15 bases between them. The CDR3 is 16 amino acids. In germline, CDR1 is SGHRS, CDR2 YFSETQ. The CDR3 DNA is TGCGCCAGCAGCCCTACTTTGGGACTGAGCACAGATACGCAGTATTTT. The encoded protein is CASSPTLGLSTDTQYF. Filled out from reference TRBV5-1 and TRBJ2-3, the complete variable domain reads KAGVTQTPRYLIKTRGQQVTLSCSPISGHRSVSWYQQTPGQGLQFLFEYFSETQRNKGNFPGRFSGRQFSNSRSEMNVSTLELGDSALYLCASSPTLGLSTDTQYFGPGTRLTVL.

This clone turned up a few times. This chain links TRBV29-1 with TRBJ1-2, with D perhaps TRBD1 (6 bases). V was clipped by 4 bases and J by 11 bases, with 23 bases between them. The V gene's germline CDR1 is SQVTM and CDR2 ANQGSEA. This CDR3 contains 14 residues. This chain's CDR3 is CSVGGHGRDNQYTF. The CDR3 DNA sequence: TGCAGCGTTGGGGGTCATGGCAGGGACAACCAATACACCTTC.

This chain joins TRBV7-2 and TRBJ2-2; 9 bases fit TRBD1. Germline V lookup: CDR1 SGHTA, CDR2 FQGNSA. V lost 3 bases to trimming and J lost 6 bases; unmatched junction nucleotides: 2. The CDR3 length is 14 residues. The CDR3 is CASSLTGGPGELFF. The CDR3 nucleotides read TGTGCCAGCAGCTTGACAGGGGGTCCCGGGGAGCTGTTTTTT. The entire variable domain, with the rest obtained from reference TRBV7-2 and TRBJ2-2, is as follows: GAGVSQSPSNKVTEKGKDVELRCDPISGHTALYWYRQSLGQGLEFLIYFQGNSAPDKSGLPSDRFSAERTGGSVSTLTIQRTQQEDSAVYLCASSLTGGPGELFFGEGSRLTVL.